This TCR beta chain is from a study of regulatory T cells in long-lasting Graves disease. Study as a whole: A definition of persistent Graves' disease required over 5 years of antithyroid drugs plus positive TSH receptor antibodies. Study-wide results and limits: Patients with persistent disease shared 2,741 public clonotypes, outpacing the approximately 920 shared by new patients.

V shed 3 bases and J shed 6 bases, with 8 bases lying between them. Germline CDR1 and CDR2: LGHDT and YNNKEL (reference sequence). CDR3 length equals 13 residues. This clonotype has just a few counts. Its antigen is not known. With iRepertoire HTBI primers and Arm-PCR of CDR3 regions, TCR beta libraries were built. Original analysis: Across all samples, more than 60 TRBV segments and 14 TRBJ segments were identified. A single record per CDR3 protein comes from TCRdb applying MiXCR to the multiplex PCR reads. The V and J calls follow TCRdb's processing rather than the paper's. Of 400,000 to 500,000 distinct CDR3 sequences detected, approximately 23% appear once; the ten largest clones hold roughly 13%. Documented time point: persistent/refractory GD, antithyroid drugs over 5 years with positive TRAb. Generation of the TCR library employed RNA extracted from PBMCs.

This sequence originates from a female donor with Graves disease. The rearrangement uses TRBV3-1 and TRBJ1-4, with TRBD1 as a possible D gene (6 bases). The sample here was peripheral blood mononuclear cells (PBMCs), taken when the disease was refractory, from a patient treated with antithyroid drugs. The CDR3 DNA reads as TGTGCCAGCAGCCAGGGGGCCTATGAAAAACTGTTTTTT. Translation gives CASSQGAYEKLFF.